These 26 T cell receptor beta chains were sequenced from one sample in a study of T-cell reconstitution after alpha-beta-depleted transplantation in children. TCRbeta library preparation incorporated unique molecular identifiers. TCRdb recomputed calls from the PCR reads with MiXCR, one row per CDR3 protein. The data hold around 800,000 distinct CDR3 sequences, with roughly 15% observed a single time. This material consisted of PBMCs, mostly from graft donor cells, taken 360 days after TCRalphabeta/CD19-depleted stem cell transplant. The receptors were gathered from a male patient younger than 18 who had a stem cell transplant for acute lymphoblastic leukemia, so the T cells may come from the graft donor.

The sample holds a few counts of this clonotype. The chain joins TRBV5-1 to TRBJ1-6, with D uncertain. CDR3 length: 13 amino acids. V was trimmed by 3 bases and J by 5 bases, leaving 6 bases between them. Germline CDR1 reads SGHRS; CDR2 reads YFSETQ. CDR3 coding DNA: TGCGCCAGCAGCTGGACCAATAATTCACCCCTCCACTTT. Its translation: CASSWTNNSPLHF. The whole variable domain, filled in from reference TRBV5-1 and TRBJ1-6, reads KAGVTQTPRYLIKTRGQQVTLSCSPISGHRSVSWYQQTPGQGLQFLFEYFSETQRNKGNFPGRFSGRQFSNSRSEMNVSTLELGDSALYLCASSWTNNSPLHFGNGTRLTVT.

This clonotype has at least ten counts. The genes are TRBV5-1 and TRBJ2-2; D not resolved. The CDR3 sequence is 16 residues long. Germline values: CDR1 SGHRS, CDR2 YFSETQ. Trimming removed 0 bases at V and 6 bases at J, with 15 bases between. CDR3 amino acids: CASSLVLDFFPGELFF. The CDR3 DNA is TGCGCCAGCAGCTTGGTATTAGATTTCTTCCCCGGGGAGCTGTTTTTT.

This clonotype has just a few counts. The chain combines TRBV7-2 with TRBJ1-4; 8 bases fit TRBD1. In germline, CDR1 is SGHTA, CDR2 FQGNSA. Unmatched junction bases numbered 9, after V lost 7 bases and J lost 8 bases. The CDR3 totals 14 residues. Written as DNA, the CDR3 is TGTGCCAGCACCATGGACAGGGAAGAAGAAAAACTGTTTTTT. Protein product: CASTMDREEEKLFF.

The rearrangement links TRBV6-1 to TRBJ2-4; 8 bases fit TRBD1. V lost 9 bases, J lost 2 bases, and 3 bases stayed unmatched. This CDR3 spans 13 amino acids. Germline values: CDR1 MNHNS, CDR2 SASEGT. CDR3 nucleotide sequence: TGTGCCAGTCGACAGGGGACCAAAAACATTCAGTACTTC. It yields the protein CASRQGTKNIQYF.

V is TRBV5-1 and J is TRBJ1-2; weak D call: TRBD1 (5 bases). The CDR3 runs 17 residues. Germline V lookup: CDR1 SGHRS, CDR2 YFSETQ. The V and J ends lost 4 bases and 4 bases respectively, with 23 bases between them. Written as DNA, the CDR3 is TGCGCCAGCAGCCGACCCCTCGGGACGGACACCGTCTATGGCTACACCTTC. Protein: CASSRPLGTDTVYGYTF.

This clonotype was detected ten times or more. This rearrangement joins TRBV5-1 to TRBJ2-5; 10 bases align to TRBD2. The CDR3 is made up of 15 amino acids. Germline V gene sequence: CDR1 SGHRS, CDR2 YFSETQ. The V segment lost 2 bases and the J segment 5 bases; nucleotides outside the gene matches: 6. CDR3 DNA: TGCGCCAGCAGCTTTCTAGCGGGGGCGAGGGAGACCCAGTACTTC. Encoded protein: CASSFLAGARETQYF. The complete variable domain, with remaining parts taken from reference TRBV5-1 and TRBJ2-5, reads KAGVTQTPRYLIKTRGQQVTLSCSPISGHRSVSWYQQTPGQGLQFLFEYFSETQRNKGNFPGRFSGRQFSNSRSEMNVSTLELGDSALYLCASSFLAGARETQYFGPGTRLLVL.

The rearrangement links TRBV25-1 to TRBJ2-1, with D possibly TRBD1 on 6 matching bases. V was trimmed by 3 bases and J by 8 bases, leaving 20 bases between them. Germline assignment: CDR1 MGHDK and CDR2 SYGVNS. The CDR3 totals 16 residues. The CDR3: CASSDVGGPRGDEQFF. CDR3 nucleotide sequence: TGTGCCAGCAGTGATGTTGGGGGCCCGCGCGGTGATGAGCAGTTCTTC. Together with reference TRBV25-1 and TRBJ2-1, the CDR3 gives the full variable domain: EADIYQTPRYLVIGTGKKITLECSQTMGHDKMYWYQQDPGMELHLIHYSYGVNSTEKGDLSSESTVSRIRTEHFPLTLESARPSHTSQYLCASSDVGGPRGDEQFFGPGTRLTVL.

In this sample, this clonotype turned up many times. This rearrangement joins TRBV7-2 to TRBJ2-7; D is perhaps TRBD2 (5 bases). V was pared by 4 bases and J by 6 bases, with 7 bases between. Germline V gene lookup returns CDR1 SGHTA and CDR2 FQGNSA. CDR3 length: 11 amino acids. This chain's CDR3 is CASSSSREQYF. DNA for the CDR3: TGTGCCAGCAGCTCTAGCCGCGAGCAGTACTTC.

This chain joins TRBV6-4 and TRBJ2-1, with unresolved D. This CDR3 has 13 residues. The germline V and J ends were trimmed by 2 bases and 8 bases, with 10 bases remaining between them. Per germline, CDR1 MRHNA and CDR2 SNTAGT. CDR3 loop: CASSDTPIDEQFF. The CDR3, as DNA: TGTGCCAGCAGTGACACACCTATAGATGAGCAGTTCTTC.

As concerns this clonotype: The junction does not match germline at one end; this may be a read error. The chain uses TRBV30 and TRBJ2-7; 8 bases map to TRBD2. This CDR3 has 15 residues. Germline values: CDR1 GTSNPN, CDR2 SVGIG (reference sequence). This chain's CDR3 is CARSVTAGAGYEQYF. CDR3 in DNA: TGTGCCCGGAGTGTAACAGCGGGAGCGGGTTACGAGCAGTACTTC.

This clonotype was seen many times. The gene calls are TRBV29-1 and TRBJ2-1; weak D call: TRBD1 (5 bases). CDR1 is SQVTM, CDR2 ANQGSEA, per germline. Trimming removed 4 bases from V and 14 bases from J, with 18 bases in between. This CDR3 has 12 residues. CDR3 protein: CSVGGFRVVKFF. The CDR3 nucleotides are TGCAGCGTTGGAGGTTTCAGGGTGGTGAAGTTCTTC.

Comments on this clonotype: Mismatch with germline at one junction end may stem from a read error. The CDR3 sequence is CASAPRIGTLVF. The CDR3 nucleotides read TGTGCCAGCGCACCACGGATTGGAACCTTGGTCTTC. J is TRBJ2-1 and V is TRBV11-3; D is unclear. The CDR3 has 12 amino acids. Germline CDR1 is SGHNT and CDR2 is YENEEA. Drawing the rest from reference TRBV11-3 and TRBJ2-1, the complete variable domain is EAGVVQSPRYKIIEKKQPVAFWCNPISGHNTLYWYLQNLGQGPELLIRYENEEAVDDSQLPKDRFSAERLKGVDSTLKIQPAELGDSAVYLCASAPRIGTLVFGPGTRLTVL.

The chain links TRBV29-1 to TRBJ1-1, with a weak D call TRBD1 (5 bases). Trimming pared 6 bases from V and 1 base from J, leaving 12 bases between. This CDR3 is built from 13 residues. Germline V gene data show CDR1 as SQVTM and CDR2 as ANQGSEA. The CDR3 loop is CSVSGGPNTEAFF. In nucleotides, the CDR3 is TGCAGCGTGTCGGGGGGACCGAACACTGAAGCTTTCTTT.

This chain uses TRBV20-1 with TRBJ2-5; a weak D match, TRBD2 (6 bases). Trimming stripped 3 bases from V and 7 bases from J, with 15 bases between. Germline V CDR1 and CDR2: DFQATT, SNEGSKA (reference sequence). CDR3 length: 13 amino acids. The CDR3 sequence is CSASPGTPGTQYF. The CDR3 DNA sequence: TGCAGTGCTAGCCCCGGGACTCCAGGGACCCAGTACTTC.

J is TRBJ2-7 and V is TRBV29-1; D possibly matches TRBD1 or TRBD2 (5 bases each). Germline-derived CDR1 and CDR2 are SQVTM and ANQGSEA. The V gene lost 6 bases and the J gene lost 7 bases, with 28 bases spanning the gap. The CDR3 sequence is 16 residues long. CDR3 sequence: CSVSVWLPGRASEQYF. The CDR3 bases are TGCAGCGTCTCAGTCTGGCTCCCGGGACGAGCTAGTGAGCAGTACTTC.

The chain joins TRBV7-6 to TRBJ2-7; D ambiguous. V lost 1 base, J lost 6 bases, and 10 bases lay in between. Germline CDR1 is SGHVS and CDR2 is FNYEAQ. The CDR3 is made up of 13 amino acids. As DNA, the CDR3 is TGTGCCAGCAGCTTAGGGCCAGCAGGCGAGCAGTACTTC. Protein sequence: CASSLGPAGEQYF.

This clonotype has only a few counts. CDR3 amino acids: CATFGWDYNEQFF. DNA for the CDR3: TGTGCCACATTTGGATGGGATTACAATGAGCAGTTCTTC. The gene calls are TRBV6-6 and TRBJ2-1; no clear D gene. Between the trimmed V and J ends, which lost 10 bases and 4 bases, there was a span of 14 bases. This CDR3 is built from 13 residues. Germline V gives CDR1 MNHNY, CDR2 SVGAGI (reference sequence).

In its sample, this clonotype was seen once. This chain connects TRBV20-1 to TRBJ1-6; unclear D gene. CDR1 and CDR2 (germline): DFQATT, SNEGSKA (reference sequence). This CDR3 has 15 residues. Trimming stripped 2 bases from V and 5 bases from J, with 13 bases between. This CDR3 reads CSARLLMRDNSPLHF. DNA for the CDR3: TGCAGTGCTAGATTACTGATGAGAGATAATTCACCCCTCCACTTT.

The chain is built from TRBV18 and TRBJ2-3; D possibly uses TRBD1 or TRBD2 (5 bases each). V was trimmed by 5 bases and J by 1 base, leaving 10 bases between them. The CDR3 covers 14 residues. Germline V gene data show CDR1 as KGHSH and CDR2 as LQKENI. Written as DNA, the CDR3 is TGTGCCAGCTCAGGGGGAGATCGCACAGATACGCAGTATTTT. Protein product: CASSGGDRTDTQYF.

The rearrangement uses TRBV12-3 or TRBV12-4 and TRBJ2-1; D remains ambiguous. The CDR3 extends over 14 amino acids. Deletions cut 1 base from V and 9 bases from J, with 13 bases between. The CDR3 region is CASSLVFGPVEQFF. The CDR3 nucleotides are TGTGCCAGCAGTTTAGTCTTTGGCCCCGTTGAGCAGTTCTTC.

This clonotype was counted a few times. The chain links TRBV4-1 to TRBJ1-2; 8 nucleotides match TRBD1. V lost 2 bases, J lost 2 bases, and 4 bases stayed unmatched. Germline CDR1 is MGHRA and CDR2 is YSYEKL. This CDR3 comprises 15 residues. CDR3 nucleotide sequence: TGCGCCAGCAGCCAACCGGACAGGGCGAACTATGGCTACACCTTC. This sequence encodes CASSQPDRANYGYTF.

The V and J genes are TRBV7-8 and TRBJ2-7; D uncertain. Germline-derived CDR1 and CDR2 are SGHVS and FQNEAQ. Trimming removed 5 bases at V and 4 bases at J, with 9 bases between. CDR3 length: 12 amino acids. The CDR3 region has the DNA TGTGCCAGCAGCCTACACGCTTACGAGCAGTACTTC. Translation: CASSLHAYEQYF.

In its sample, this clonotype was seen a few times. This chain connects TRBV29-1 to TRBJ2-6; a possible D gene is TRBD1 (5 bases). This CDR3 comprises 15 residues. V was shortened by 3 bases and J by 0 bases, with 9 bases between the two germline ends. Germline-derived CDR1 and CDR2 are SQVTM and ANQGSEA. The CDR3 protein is CSVDMTVSGANVLTF. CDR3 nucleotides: TGCAGCGTTGATATGACAGTCTCTGGGGCCAACGTCCTGACTTTC. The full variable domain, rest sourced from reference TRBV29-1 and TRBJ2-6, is SAVISQKPSRDICQRGTSLTIQCQVDSQVTMMFWYRQQPGQSLTLIATANQGSEATYESGFVIDKFPISRPNLTFSTLTVSNMSPEDSSIYLCSVDMTVSGANVLTFGAGSRLTVL.

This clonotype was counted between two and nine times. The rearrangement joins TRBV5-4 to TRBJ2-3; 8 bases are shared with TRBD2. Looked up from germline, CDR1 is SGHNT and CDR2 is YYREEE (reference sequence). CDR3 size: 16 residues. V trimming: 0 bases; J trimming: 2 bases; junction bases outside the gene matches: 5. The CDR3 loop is CASSLAVTSDTDTQYF. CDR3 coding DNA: TGTGCCAGCAGCTTGGCGGTGACTAGCGACACAGATACGCAGTATTTT.

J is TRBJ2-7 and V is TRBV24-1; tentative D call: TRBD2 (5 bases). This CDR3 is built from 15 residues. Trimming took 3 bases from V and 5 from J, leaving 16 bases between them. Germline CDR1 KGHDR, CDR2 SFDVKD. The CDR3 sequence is CATSDPGLNADEQYF. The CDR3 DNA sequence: TGTGCCACCAGTGATCCGGGATTGAATGCCGACGAGCAGTACTTC.

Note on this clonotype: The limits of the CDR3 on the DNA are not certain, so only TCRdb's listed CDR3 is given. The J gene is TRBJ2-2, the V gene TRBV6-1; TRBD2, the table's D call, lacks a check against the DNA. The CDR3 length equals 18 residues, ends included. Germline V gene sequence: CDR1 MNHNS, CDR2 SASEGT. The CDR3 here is CASSERLAGGLVTGSCFF.